Listed below are T cell receptor beta chains from one sample, sequenced in a study of blood T cell repertoires in COVID-19. Clones were read by immunoSEQ multiplex PCR, and TCRdb kept only the in-frame ones, dropping some. The sample shows some 400,000 clones, around 92% of them seen only once. Sequenced material: PBMCs or T cells enriched from blood (not recorded which). These receptors were taken from a young woman who had recovered from COVID-19. CDR3s include the opening cysteine and the closing phenylalanine or tryptophan. A D gene is named only where the DNA matches it firmly. The listing skips clone size in some rows; elsewhere it reads once, few, many or a size class.

>TRBV12-3/TRBV12-4|.|TRBD1|TRBJ1-1
TGTGCCAGCAACCAGGGGGCGCGGACTGAAGCTTTCTTT
CASNQGARTEAFF
>TRBV19|.|.|TRBJ1-2
TGTGCCAGTAGTATAGTGTCGGCAGGGAGGGTCTATGGCTACACCTTC
CASSIVSAGRVYGYTF
>TRBV5-4|.|.|TRBJ2-7
TGTGCCAGCAGCCCCCCGGGACAAGGTTACGAGCAGTACTTC
CASSPPGQGYEQYF
>TRBV6-5|.|TRBD2|TRBJ2-5
TGTGCCAGCAGACCAGCGGGGGTCCAAGAGACCCAGTACTTC
CASRPAGVQETQYF
>TRBV4-2|.|.|TRBJ2-1
TGTGCCAGCAGGGAGGGGGGGCCAGGTAATGAGCAGTTCTTC
CASREGGPGNEQFF
>TRBV5-1|.|TRBD2|TRBJ2-7
TGCGCCAGCAGCTTGGGACATAGATCTACCGGGACTAGCGGCAGGGCGAGTGAGCAGTACTTC
CASSLGHRSTGTSGRASEQYF
>TRBV5-1|.|TRBD1|TRBJ2-1
TGCGCCAGCAGCTTGGGACAGGGCAATGAGCAGTTCTTC
CASSLGQGNEQFF
>TRBV6-4|.|TRBD2|TRBJ2-1
TGTGCCTCGTCTAGCGGAGGGTCCTACAATGAGCAGTTCTTC
CASSSGGSYNEQFF
>TRBV29-1|few|.|TRBJ1-2
TGCAGCGTTGTGGAGGCCGGCGTCTATGGCTACACCTTC
CSVVEAGVYGYTF
>TRBV29-1|.|.|TRBJ1-2
TGCAGCGTTTCGGAGGCGAACTATGGCTACACCTTC
CSVSEANYGYTF
>TRBV28|.|.|TRBJ2-5
TGTGCCAGCAGGCCCGGACAAAACCAAGAGACCCAGTACTTC
CASRPGQNQETQYF
>TRBV5-4|.|.|TRBJ1-4
TGTGCCAGCAGCTGGGGGGGGGTTGGTGAAAAACTGTTTTTT
CASSWGGVGEKLFF
>TRBV7-2|.|.|TRBJ1-2
TGTGCCAGCAGCCCAGGGATTTTGTACGGCTACACCTTC
CASSPGILYGYTF
>TRBV19|once|TRBD2|TRBJ2-3
TGTGCCAGTAGTACCCAACTAGCGGGAGTGGTAGATACGCAGTATTTT
CASSTQLAGVVDTQYF
>TRBV3-1/TRBV3-2|.|TRBD1|TRBJ1-6
TGTGCCAGCAGCCAGGGACCCGGGACAGGGAAATCACCCCTCCACTTT
CASSQGPGTGKSPLHF
>TRBV27|.|TRBD1|TRBJ2-1
TGTGCCAGCAGCTCAGGGGGCGCAACGTTATGGTTCTTC
CASSSGGATLWFF
>TRBV7-9|.|TRBD2|TRBJ2-7
TGTGCCAGCAGCCCGGGGGCTTTAGCGGGAGATCACTACGAGCAGTACTTC
CASSPGALAGDHYEQYF
>TRBV29-1|.|TRBD2|TRBJ2-2
TGCAGCGTGGACGTAGCGGGTATCGGGGAGCTGTTTTTT
CSVDVAGIGELFF
>TRBV5-4|.|TRBD1|TRBJ2-3
TGTGCCAGCAGCCCGGGGACAGGCATGGGAGACACAGATACGCAGTATTTT
CASSPGTGMGDTDTQYF
>TRBV12-3/TRBV12-4|.|.|TRBJ2-7
TGTGCCAGCAGTTTTCAGGGTTACGAGCAGTACTTC
CASSFQGYEQYF
>TRBV20-1|.|.|TRBJ2-1
TGCAGTGCTAGCAGAGGCAATGAGCAGTTCTTC
CSASRGNEQFF
>TRBV19|.|.|TRBJ1-5
TGTGCCAGTAGTATAAAAACCGGCCCCGGGAATCAGCCCCAGCATTTT
CASSIKTGPGNQPQHF
>TRBV30|.|.|TRBJ2-1
TGTGCCTGGAGTGTGACCGGGATTAGGGACAATGAGCAGTTCTTC
CAWSVTGIRDNEQFF
>TRBV25-1|.|.|TRBJ1-2
TGTGCCAGCTCTGACAGGCTCTATGGCTACACCTTC
CASSDRLYGYTF
>TRBV2|.|.|TRBJ1-2
TGTGCCAGCAGGGCGGGGAACTATGGCTACACCTTC
CASRAGNYGYTF
>TRBV5-1|.|.|TRBJ2-7
TGCGCCAGCAGCTTGAGCCCACTCTACGAGCAGTACTTC
CASSLSPLYEQYF
>TRBV4-1|.|TRBD2|TRBJ2-5
TGCGCCAGCAGCCAATCAAGCCTAGCGGGAGCCCAAGAGACCCAGTACTTC
CASSQSSLAGAQETQYF
>TRBV28|.|.|TRBJ1-1
TGTGCCAGCAGTTTATTTGTATGGCGGAGATCTTTGAACACTGAAGCTTTCTTT
CASSLFVWRRSLNTEAFF
>TRBV29-1|.|.|TRBJ1-2
TGCAGCGTTGAAGACAGAGGGGGTTGGGGCGGACCAGACTATGGCTACACCTTC
CSVEDRGGWGGPDYGYTF
>TRBV7-9|.|TRBD1|TRBJ1-3
TGTGCCAGCCCGCTTCCCGGGACAGGGGCCTTACTCTCTGGAAACACCATATATTTT
CASPLPGTGALLSGNTIYF
>TRBV7-2|.|TRBD1|TRBJ2-7
TGTGCCAGCAGCTTCCGGAAGGGGGACAGAGCCTACGAGCAGTACTTC
CASSFRKGDRAYEQYF
>TRBV4-1|.|TRBD2|TRBJ2-1
TGCGCCAGCAGCCAAGATCGGACTAGCGGGAGTGAGCAGTTCTTC
CASSQDRTSGSEQFF
>TRBV12-3/TRBV12-4|.|.|TRBJ1-5
TGTGCCAGCAGTTTTGGGAGGAATCAGCCCCAGCATTTT
CASSFGRNQPQHF
>TRBV28|.|TRBD2|TRBJ2-3
TGTGCCAGCAGACTAGCGTCCGGCACAGATACGCAGTATTTT
CASRLASGTDTQYF
>TRBV4-2|.|.|TRBJ1-3
TGTGCCAGCAGAACCGGGACTGACGGAAACACCATATATTTT
CASRTGTDGNTIYF
>TRBV18|once|TRBD1|TRBJ1-2
TGTGCCAGCTCACCACTCACTAAAGGGGGCGAAGGCTACACCTTC
CASSPLTKGGEGYTF
>TRBV12-3/TRBV12-4|.|.|TRBJ1-2
TGTGCCAGCAGTTACCAGTATGGCTACACCTTC
CASSYQYGYTF
>TRBV30|.|.|TRBJ1-2
TGTGCCTGGAGTGTAACCGCAGGAGGCTATGGCTACACCTTC
CAWSVTAGGYGYTF
>TRBV30|.|.|TRBJ1-1
TGTGCCTGGAGTGATGGAACGAGGGTTCGGGACACTGAAGCTTTCTTT
CAWSDGTRVRDTEAFF
>TRBV11-2|once|.|TRBJ2-1
TGTGCCAGCAGCTTATATAGCGGTGGTGCGAATGAGCAGTTCTTC
CASSLYSGGANEQFF
>TRBV28|.|TRBD1|TRBJ1-2
TGTGCCAGCAGTTCCCCATCCGGCCGACAGGGGGCCTATGGCTACACCTTC
CASSSPSGRQGAYGYTF
>TRBV18|few|.|TRBJ2-1
TGTGCCAGCTCACCAAGCGGAGACGGCTACAATGAGCAGTTCTTC
CASSPSGDGYNEQFF
>TRBV7-9|.|TRBD1|TRBJ1-2
TGTGCCAGCAGCTTAAGGATGATACAGGGGTATGGCTACACCTTC
CASSLRMIQGYGYTF
>TRBV3-1/TRBV3-2|.|TRBD1|TRBJ1-4
TGTGCCCTAAACAGGGGTTATGAAAAACTGTTTTTT
CALNRGYEKLFF
>TRBV11-2|.|.|TRBJ1-1
TGTGCCAGCAGCTTAGGGACAGTAAACACTGAAGCTTTCTTT
CASSLGTVNTEAFF
>TRBV28|.|.|TRBJ2-3
TGTGCCGCTGTTGCCACTAGCACAGATACGCAGTATTTT
CAAVATSTDTQYF
>TRBV9|.|TRBD1|TRBJ1-2
TGTGCCAGCAGCAAAGGGACAGGGGGCTATGGCTACACCTTC
CASSKGTGGYGYTF
>TRBV10-1|.|TRBD1|TRBJ2-7
TGCGCCAGCAGCACCGGGACAGGGCATACCTACGAGCAGTACTTC
CASSTGTGHTYEQYF
>TRBV6-5|.|TRBD1|TRBJ2-2
TGTGCCAGCAGTTTCAGACAGGGGGAGAACACCGGGGAGCTGTTTTTT
CASSFRQGENTGELFF
>TRBV11-2|few|TRBD1|TRBJ2-7
TGTGCCAGCAGCCCCGGGACAGGGCTCTACGAGCAGTACTTC
CASSPGTGLYEQYF
>TRBV7-2|.|TRBD1|TRBJ1-5
TGTGCCAGCAGCTCCGGGACAGGGGCGATTTATAGCAATCAGCCCCAGCATTTT
CASSSGTGAIYSNQPQHF
>TRBV15|.|.|TRBJ1-5
TGTGCCACCAGCAGAGTGGGGAGAAATCAGCCCCAGCATTTT
CATSRVGRNQPQHF
>TRBV10-1|few|TRBD2|TRBJ2-7
TGCGCCAGCTCAGGGGGCCCGGGACTAGCGGGAGGAGCATACGAGCAGTACTTC
CASSGGPGLAGGAYEQYF